Each of the 32 T cell receptor beta chains below was sequenced from the same sample in a study of blood T cells in healthy people across ages. Next came a second PCR, run for 7 to 11 cycles, which used a sample-barcoded 5' primer along with a J-beta primer mix. Each CDR3 protein is one row after TCRdb ran MiXCR on the 5' RACE reads. The sample carries around 820,000 distinct CDR3 sequences, 20% to 30% recorded once. The sample was also reused in another study, on T cells of mothers and their children.

The sequenced material came from blood. The source is a boy aged 5-17 years in good health.

This clonotype was counted only a few times. The V and J genes are TRBV7-2 and TRBJ2-3, with D perhaps matching TRBD2 (7 bases). CDR1 SGHTA and CDR2 FQGNSA come from the germline V gene. There are 15 residues in the CDR3. Trimming left V 4 bases short and J 5 bases short, with 16 bases between. DNA of the CDR3: TGTGCCAGCAGCTATCGGGGGGCCGGGGGAGATACGCAGTATTTT. This translates into CASSYRGAGGDTQYF. Full variable domain (missing parts from reference TRBV7-2 and TRBJ2-3): GAGVSQSPSNKVTEKGKDVELRCDPISGHTALYWYRQSLGQGLEFLIYFQGNSAPDKSGLPSDRFSAERTGGSVSTLTIQRTQQEDSAVYLCASSYRGAGGDTQYFGPGTRLTVL.

A few counts support this clonotype. The rearrangement uses TRBV7-2 and TRBJ1-5; D is unresolved. Trimming took 2 bases from V and 5 from J, leaving 19 bases between them. There are 17 residues in the CDR3. Germline V gene lookup returns CDR1 SGHTA and CDR2 FQGNSA. The CDR3 is CASSLLSDRWVYQPQHF. The CDR3 coding sequence is TGTGCCAGCAGCTTATTGTCGGACCGCTGGGTGTATCAGCCCCAGCATTTT.

In its sample, this clonotype was seen a few times. The gene calls are TRBV7-9 and TRBJ2-5; the match to TRBD1 covers 7 bases. The CDR3 covers 15 residues. The V segment lost 2 bases and the J segment 2 bases; nucleotides outside the gene matches: 5. CDR1 and CDR2 from the germline V gene are SEHNR and FQNEAQ (reference sequence). The CDR3 loop reads CASSLIGRGQETQYF. For the CDR3, the DNA is TGTGCCAGCAGCTTAATCGGCAGGGGGCAAGAGACCCAGTACTTC.

The chain links TRBV6-2 or TRBV6-3 to TRBJ2-7; 8 positions agree with TRBD1. V lost 2 bases and J lost 3; bases outside the gene matches: 6. Germline V CDR1 and CDR2: MNHEY, SVGEGT. The CDR3 runs to 15 residues. CDR3: CASSYAGTGIYEQYF. The CDR3 nucleotides read TGTGCCAGCAGTTACGCCGGGACAGGCATCTACGAGCAGTACTTC.

V is TRBV10-3 and J is TRBJ1-5; no clear D. CDR1 is ENHRY, CDR2 SYGVKD, per germline. The CDR3 has 14 amino acids. V was clipped by 3 bases and J by 7 bases, with 13 bases between them. The CDR3 loop is CAISEAGIGQPQHF. CDR3 nucleotides: TGTGCCATCAGTGAAGCGGGGATTGGCCAGCCCCAGCATTTT.

For the CDR3, the DNA is TGCAGTGCTAGAGCGGGGAGGGCCTCCTACAATGAGCAGTTCTTC. Protein sequence: CSARAGRASYNEQFF. The V gene is TRBV20-1, the J gene TRBJ2-1, with 7 bases aligning to TRBD2. Per the germline V gene, CDR1 is DFQATT and CDR2 is SNEGSKA (reference sequence). The CDR3 is 15 amino acids. V was pared by 1 base and J by 0 bases, with 3 bases of the junction left unmatched.

There are a few counts of this clonotype. The V gene is TRBV20-1, the J gene TRBJ2-3; possible D gene TRBD2, 6 bases. The CDR3 totals 17 residues. CDR1 and CDR2 (germline): DFQATT, SNEGSKA (reference sequence). The V end lost 0 bases, the J end lost 5 bases, and 21 bases lay between the germline ends. The CDR3 nucleotides read TGCAGTGCTAGAGAAAGGAGGGAGACCGGAAAGGGAGATACGCAGTATTTT. It codes for CSARERRETGKGDTQYF.

The genes are TRBV28 and TRBJ1-4; 7 nucleotides align to TRBD1. The CDR3 runs to 14 residues. V gave up 7 bases and J gave up 3 bases; unmatched junction bases: 5. CDR1 and CDR2 (germline): MDHEN, SYDVKM. This chain's CDR3 is CASTPGTANEKLFF. DNA of the CDR3: TGTGCCAGCACTCCGGGGACAGCTAATGAAAAACTGTTTTTT.

Only a few counts were recorded for this clonotype. The chain has TRBV30 and TRBJ2-5; perhaps TRBD2 as D (6 bases). Per germline, CDR1 GTSNPN and CDR2 SVGIG (reference sequence). This CDR3 region has 12 residues. With 4 bases removed from V and 3 bases from J, the gap between germline ends came to 9 bases. CDR3 sequence (DNA): TGTGCCTGGACTTCGGGGGAAGAGACCCAGTACTTC. Translated, it gives CAWTSGEETQYF.

This clonotype was detected only a few times. This chain joins TRBV4-3 and TRBJ2-5; perhaps TRBD2 as D (5 bases). The CDR3 length is 16 residues. V was shortened by 1 base and J by 1 base, with 13 bases between the two germline ends. Germline V lookup: CDR1 LGHNA, CDR2 YSLEER. In DNA, the CDR3 is TGCGCCAGCAGCCAAGCCCTCGGGGTAACCCAAGAGACCCAGTACTTC. It codes for CASSQALGVTQETQYF.

The V gene is TRBV7-2, the J gene TRBJ2-5; 11 nucleotides align to TRBD1. Germline CDR1 SGHTA, CDR2 FQGNSA. J gave up 13 bases and V 5 bases, and 18 bases lay outside the gene matches. CDR3 size: 16 residues. The CDR3, as DNA: TGTGCCAGCAGCCCCATTTCCGCCGGGGACAGGGGGAGCTTGTACTTC. Encoded protein: CASSPISAGDRGSLYF.

In its sample, this clonotype was seen many times. This sequence joins TRBV2 and TRBJ1-1, with TRBD1 matching over 8 bases. The CDR3 is 13 amino acids. Trimming cost V 5 bases and J 4 bases; bases outside gene matches: 3. CDR1 SNHLY and CDR2 FYNNEI come from the germline V gene. CDR3 protein: CASSLTGATEAFF. As DNA, the CDR3 is TGTGCCAGCAGTCTGACAGGGGCCACTGAAGCTTTCTTT.

This clonotype was seen a handful of times. V usage is TRBV20-1 and J usage is TRBJ2-7; D tentatively fits TRBD1 or TRBD2 (5 bases each). Trimming stripped 5 bases from V and 5 bases from J, with 19 bases between. In germline, CDR1 is DFQATT, CDR2 SNEGSKA (reference sequence). There are 14 residues in the CDR3. The CDR3 DNA reads TGCAGTGCTTGGGACCTACTGTCCGGGAACGAGCAGTACTTC. Translated, it gives CSAWDLLSGNEQYF.

A note on this clonotype: At one end, the junction sequence differs from germline, possibly due to a read error. The V gene is TRBV7-7, the J gene TRBJ2-3, with 7 bases that match TRBD2. The CDR3 has 15 residues. CDR1 is SSHAT, CDR2 FNYEAQ, per germline (reference sequence). The CDR3 region is CASSESGVGLGTQYF. In DNA form, the CDR3 reads TGTGCTAGCAGCGAAAGCGGGGTGGGATTGGGAACGCAGTATTTT. The whole variable domain, filled in from reference TRBV7-7 and TRBJ2-3, reads GAGVSQSPRYKVTKRGQDVTLRCDPISSHATLYWYQQALGQGPEFLTYFNYEAQPDKSGLPSDRFSAERPEGSISTLTIQRTEQRDSAMYRCASSESGVGLGTQYFGPGTRLTVL.

The CDR3 spells CASSARRTGGGANVLTF. The CDR3 coding sequence is TGTGCCAGCAGCGCACGACGGACAGGCGGTGGGGCCAACGTCCTGACTTTC. The V gene is TRBV13, the J gene TRBJ2-6; 7 positions match TRBD1. Germline CDR1 is PRHDT and CDR2 is FYEKMQ (reference sequence). V shed 5 bases and J 3 bases; nucleotides not matched to a gene: 10. CDR3 length: 17 amino acids. The variable domain in full, with the rest retrieved from reference TRBV13 and TRBJ2-6, is AAGVIQSPRHLIKEKRETATLKCYPIPRHDTVYWYQQGPGQDPQFLISFYEKMQSDKGSIPDRFSAQQFSDYHSELNMSSLELGDSALYFCASSARRTGGGANVLTFGAGSRLTVL.

The chain combines TRBV12-3 or TRBV12-4 with TRBJ2-1; 10 nucleotides match TRBD2. V was pared by 8 bases and J by 0 bases, with 10 bases of the junction left unmatched. The CDR3 sequence is 17 residues long. CDR3 DNA sequence: TGTGCCAGCGGGGGGCTAGCGGGGGAAAGCTCCTACAATGAGCAGTTCTTC. The encoded protein is CASGGLAGESSYNEQFF.

This clonotype was detected a few times. The CDR3 end shows no conserved phenylalanine or tryptophan, and so a read error is likely. The chain links TRBV7-9 to TRBJ2-7; D perhaps matches TRBD1 (6 bases). The CDR3 is 17 residues long. Per germline, CDR1 SEHNR and CDR2 FQNEAQ (reference sequence). Trimming took off 5 bases at V and 2 bases at J, with 22 bases between the two ends. CDR3 in DNA: TGTGCCAGCAGCGGACGCAGACCGGGACACCTAACCTACGAGCAGTACCTC. Translating gives CASSGRRPGHLTYEQYL.

V is TRBV28 and J is TRBJ2-1; TRBD2 aligns across 10 bases. CDR1 is MDHEN and CDR2 is SYDVKM in the germline V gene. This CDR3 spans 16 amino acids. V lost 3 bases, J lost 5 bases, and 7 bases stayed unmatched. The CDR3 DNA reads TGTGCCAGCAGTTTGGGGAGCGGGAGGGCCGACAATGAGCAGTTCTTC. It codes for CASSLGSGRADNEQFF. Complete variable domain (other parts from reference TRBV28 and TRBJ2-1): DVKVTQSSRYLVKRTGEKVFLECVQDMDHENMFWYRQDPGLGLRLIYFSYDVKMKEKGDIPEGYSVSREKKERFSLILESASTNQTSMYLCASSLGSGRADNEQFFGPGTRLTVL.

The chain couples TRBV7-9 to TRBJ1-1; D ambiguous. V was trimmed by 5 bases and J by 11 bases, leaving 15 bases between them. The CDR3 spans 12 residues. Germline assignment: CDR1 SEHNR and CDR2 FQNEAQ (reference sequence). CDR3 residues: CASSAVTVKAFF. The CDR3 nucleotides read TGTGCCAGCAGCGCCGTGACGGTAAAGGCTTTCTTT.

A few counts support this clonotype. V gene TRBV9 combines with J gene TRBJ1-6; D gene unclear. CDR3 size: 13 residues. V lost 4 bases and J 8 bases, leaving 10 bases between the germline ends. CDR1 is SGDLS, CDR2 YYNGEE, per germline. Here the CDR3 reads CASSMRMDSPLHF. As DNA, the CDR3 is TGTGCCAGCAGCATGCGCATGGATTCACCCCTCCACTTT.

The table lists this clonotype with a few counts. The V call is TRBV20-1, the J call TRBJ2-4; possibly TRBD1 for D (6 bases). V was trimmed by 0 bases and J by 8 bases, leaving 17 bases between them. The CDR3 contains 15 residues. Germline values: CDR1 DFQATT, CDR2 SNEGSKA (reference sequence). The CDR3 here is CSARESVGAWDIQYF. The CDR3 DNA reads TGCAGTGCTAGAGAATCAGTGGGGGCTTGGGACATTCAGTACTTC.

The chain carries TRBV4-2 and TRBJ2-5; 13 positions agree with TRBD2. Germline values: CDR1 LGHNA, CDR2 YNFKEQ. V dropped 0 bases and J dropped 10; count of bases not matched to a gene: 17. The CDR3 runs to 19 residues. In nucleotides, the CDR3 is TGTGCCAGCAGCCAAGATCACCCTACTAGCGGGAGGGCCTATTGGTTCCAGTACTTC. Amino acids: CASSQDHPTSGRAYWFQYF.

The V call is TRBV7-2, the J call TRBJ1-3; D may be TRBD1 (6 bases). V was clipped by 6 bases and J by 7 bases, with 16 bases between them. Germline V lookup: CDR1 SGHTA, CDR2 FQGNSA. The CDR3 contains 14 residues. In DNA form, the CDR3 reads TGTGCCAGCAGTTCGTCGGGGGCACAGAACACCATATATTTT. As protein: CASSSSGAQNTIYF.

This clonotype was counted a few times. One junction end disagrees with the germline gene, perhaps due to a read error. The gene calls are TRBV6-5 and TRBJ2-5, with 8 nucleotides matching TRBD2. This CDR3 spans 15 amino acids. Germline V gene sequence: CDR1 MNHEY, CDR2 SVGAGI. CDR3 sequence (DNA): TGTGCCGGCAGTTACTCGAACCTAGCGGGAGAGACCCAGTACTTC. Translated: CAGSYSNLAGETQYF.

This clonotype was seen a handful of times. The V call is TRBV7-8, the J call TRBJ2-6, with D perhaps matching TRBD1 (6 bases). Germline assignment: CDR1 SGHVS and CDR2 FQNEAQ. V gave up 5 bases and J gave up 1 base, with 9 bases separating them. CDR3 size: 15 residues. CDR3 DNA sequence: TGTGCCAGCAGCCGCACAGGGTCTGGGGCCAACGTCCTGACTTTC. This sequence encodes CASSRTGSGANVLTF.

This clonotype was observed a handful of times. The chain combines TRBV6-6 with TRBJ2-2, with TRBD2 matching 9 bases. The CDR3 length is 16 residues. The germline gives CDR1 MNHNY, CDR2 SVGAGI (reference sequence). Trimming took 2 bases from V and 5 from J; bases not matched to a gene: 6. As DNA, the CDR3 is TGTGCCAGCAGTTACCCGCGGGGGGGGATGACCGGGGAGCTGTTTTTT. Translating it yields CASSYPRGGMTGELFF.

The chain carries TRBV4-2 and TRBJ2-5; no firm D call. The J call may be in error: the DNA end matches TRBJ2-1 better. Germline values: CDR1 LGHNA, CDR2 YNFKEQ. The CDR3 totals 14 residues. CDR3 in amino acids: CASSQEPAVGEQFF. The CDR3 DNA is TGTGCCAGCAGCCAAGAGCCGGCAGTCGGTGAGCAGTTCTTC.

This clonotype was recorded at least ten times. The chain combines TRBV5-1 with TRBJ1-1; a weak D match, TRBD1 (6 bases). V gave up 4 bases and J gave up 2 bases, with 12 bases separating them. Looked up from germline, CDR1 is SGHRS and CDR2 is YFSETQ. The CDR3 extends over 14 amino acids. CDR3 protein: CASSSTGGNTEAFF. The DNA of the CDR3 is TGCGCCAGCAGCAGTACGGGGGGCAACACTGAAGCTTTCTTT.

This clonotype was seen only a few times. The chain carries TRBV27 and TRBJ1-6, with 7 positions matching TRBD1. The V segment lost 0 bases and the J segment 13 bases; nucleotides outside the gene matches: 9. Germline CDR1 reads MNHEY; CDR2 reads SMNVEV (reference sequence). The CDR3 contains 15 residues. CDR3 coding DNA: TGTGCCAGCAGTTTATCGAGCACAGGGGCTTCTCCCCTCCACTTT. It codes for CASSLSSTGASPLHF.

The chain couples TRBV7-2 to TRBJ2-5; 7 positions agree with TRBD1. The germline CDR1 and CDR2 sequences are SGHTA and FQGNSA. The CDR3 extends over 15 amino acids. V gave up 5 bases and J gave up 4 bases; unmatched junction bases: 10. The CDR3 region has the DNA TGTGCCAGCAGCAGCTGGGGACAGACCGGAGAGACCCAGTACTTC. This translates into CASSSWGQTGETQYF.

This rearrangement joins TRBV9 to TRBJ2-3; 7 bases fit TRBD1. Germline-derived CDR1 and CDR2 are SGDLS and YYNGEE. V lost 3 bases, J lost 2 bases, and 12 bases stayed unmatched. CDR3 size: 17 residues. CDR3 protein: CASSAPPDRDITDTQYF. CDR3 bases: TGTGCCAGCAGCGCCCCCCCAGACAGGGATATCACAGATACGCAGTATTTT.

The rearrangement joins TRBV29-1 to TRBJ2-3; D assignment may be TRBD1 or TRBD2 (5 bases each). In germline, CDR1 is SQVTM, CDR2 ANQGSEA. The CDR3 runs to 16 residues. V lost 6 bases, J lost 0 bases, and 19 bases lay in between. The CDR3: CSVDGTVQTSTDTQYF. As DNA, the CDR3 is TGCAGCGTGGACGGGACGGTTCAGACTAGCACAGATACGCAGTATTTT.